This entry features one T cell receptor (beta chain) sequence. The CDR3 contains 15 residues. The V segment lost 0 bases and the J segment 4 bases; nucleotides outside the gene matches: 5. CDR1 is SGHRS, CDR2 YFSETQ, per germline. Using immunoSEQ multiplex PCR, the repertoire was profiled, and TCRdb retains in-frame clones only, with some absent. The sample has about 480,000 clones, 70% to 90% seen once. These data belong to a study of Ad26.COV2.S vaccination and SARS-CoV-2 variants. Treatment noted: around 19 received Ad26.COV2.S at low or high dose, single or two shots; roughly five received placebo; per-sample allocation not given. It was on day 63 after the first vaccine or placebo injection that samples were taken.

The rearrangement links TRBV5-1 to TRBJ2-5; 8 nucleotides align to TRBD1. This material consisted of peripheral blood, taken in a trial of Ad26.COV2.S vaccine versus placebo. This TCR was sampled from a person between 18 and 59 years old who received the Ad26.COV2.S COVID-19 vaccine or a placebo. As DNA, the CDR3 is TGCGCCAGCAGCTTGGAGCAGGGGGCCGGAGAGACCCAGTACTTC. The encoded protein is CASSLEQGAGETQYF.